This T cell receptor (beta chain) was observed in a study of identifying expanded T cells in peripheral blood (dated by TCRdb to about 2019). As for the study more broadly: Technical replicates were generated by sequencing separate aliquots of the same genomic DNA pool, with four replicates compared pairwise. The full study reports these points: Across all healthy-donor time intervals, the beta-binomial model significantly cut both the number of clones called differentially abundant and the false-positive rate. The authors expected biological variance in healthy repertoires might increase further over much longer intervals such as months to years. The binomial model flagged around 1.2 differentially abundant clones between technical replicates but 15 to 17 over around two weeks and roughly 20 over roughly 4 weeks. Across all healthy donors, variance in clone template counts between approximately two-week samples was found to increase significantly with total template count.

The CDR3 numbers 14 residues from cysteine through phenylalanine. The DNA shown is the 42-base CDR3, in frame from base 1. Trimming accounts for 4 bases at V and 5 bases at J, while the number of junction bases matched to no gene is 4. The germline V gene sets CDR1 to SNHLY and CDR2 to FYNNEI. Comments on this clone: What this receptor recognizes is not known. No qualities accompany the bases; no much larger clone lies one base away.

The immunoSEQ Assay, which uses bias-controlled multiplex PCR amplification of genomic DNA, was used to profile TCRbeta CDR3 regions. The original methods were these. The absolute abundance of each unique TCRbeta CDR3 region was quantified after sequences were collapsed and filtered. Differential abundance was tested with two models: a binomial (Fisher-equivalent) model and a beta-binomial model that adds time-dependent variance fitted from healthy donors. Clones with fewer than 5 combined templates were removed, and a clone was called differentially abundant if the clone's Benjamini-Hochberg FDR was below 0.01. In the beta-binomial model, variance was expressed as a function of the total template count across the two samples, in the form v = (b*log(k)+a)^2. Entries here come from immuneACCESS through TCRdb and include only in-frame sequences with V and J called. Some clones fail to appear in such tables; in the studies checked, an unresolved V gene covers under half of the shortfall, and the cause of the remainder is unknown. V and J calls and clone size come straight from that table; D and trimming were deduced from the DNA. The sample records under 85,000 clones, roughly 84% of which are singletons. Of the sample, about 20% is held by the ten largest clones.

During the collection period, no immune events, such as infections, were documented for the healthy donors. To calibrate time-dependent variance in a beta-binomial model of T-cell clone differential abundance, blood repertoires from healthy donors were used as a training cohort. There were some ten healthy donors in the training cohort, of whom 3 were female and 7 were male. On average the donors were 43 years old, and their ages spanned roughly 29 to 64 years. Obtained from a commercial supplier, whole blood was collected from each healthy donor at three time points set 2 to 3 weeks apart. For immunosequencing, genomic DNA was extracted from unsorted whole blood.

The rearranged segments are TRBV2 and TRBJ2-3, and 9 bases in between align with TRBD2. This clonotype was obtained from a person aged 18 to 75 in good health. The source material was blood. At the DNA level, the sequence is TGTGCCAGCAGTGTAGCGGGAGCGGTAGATACGCAGTATTTT. The translation is CASSVAGAVDTQYF.